Sequencing of this TCR beta chain was carried out in a study of CD8 T cells in ankylosing spondylitis. This clonotype was recorded at least ten times. V was clipped by 7 bases and J by 4 bases; unmatched bases: 7. There are 13 residues in the CDR3. Germline assignment: CDR1 SQVTM and CDR2 ANQGSEA. TCRdb analysed the 5' RACE reads with MiXCR anew, one entry per CDR3 protein. This sample has some 130,000 distinct CDR3 sequences; around 6.6% occur once, and the top ten carry roughly 12%. V and J are TRBV29-1 and TRBJ2-3, with TRBD2 identical over 8 bases. What was sequenced was blood, either unsorted or a sorted T cell fraction (not recorded which). The TCR sequence derives from a female donor with ankylosing spondylitis or in good health (not recorded which). In DNA, the CDR3 is TGCAGCGCATCAGCGGGGGTGGCAGATACGCAGTATTTT. Protein product: CSASAGVADTQYF.